The rows below give T cell receptor beta chains drawn from one sample of a study of shared clonotypes between healthy human individuals. Profiling relied on immunoSEQ multiplex PCR, and the TCRdb table lists in-frame clones only, not all of them. The sample holds about 800,000 clones, approximately 96% seen once. The sequenced sample was naive CD8+ T cells sorted from blood. The receptors come from a man aged 25-45 years in good health. Each CDR3 is given with its conserved first and last residue. Each record gives: J gene, V gene, clone size, CDR3 protein. The size entry is marked missing in some rows and otherwise reads once, few, many or a size class.

TRBJ2-1 | TRBV9 | - | CASSVPPYNEQFF
TRBJ2-7 | TRBV7-9 | - | CASSTGGGNAYEQYF
TRBJ1-1 | TRBV6-5 | - | CASSYSRNGNTEAFF
TRBJ2-7 | TRBV28 | - | CASSPRVYEQYF
TRBJ2-7 | TRBV28 | - | CASSPQLAAHYEQYF
TRBJ2-1 | TRBV29-1 | - | CSASFSRSIRGEQFF
TRBJ2-7 | TRBV30 | - | CAWSGDISYEQYF
TRBJ2-7 | TRBV6-1 | - | CASSELQGDEQYF
TRBJ2-6 | TRBV30 | - | CACPSSGANVLTF
TRBJ2-1 | TRBV19 | - | CASSVPGRYNEQFF
TRBJ1-1 | TRBV28 | - | CASSLTGWGTNTEAFF
TRBJ2-7 | TRBV7-9 | - | CASSLVGATNEQYF
TRBJ2-1 | TRBV9 | - | CASSPGLAGVDEQFF
TRBJ2-7 | TRBV28 | once | CASSLFTGTGIHEQYF
TRBJ2-3 | TRBV6-5 | - | CASSYKAPDTQYF
TRBJ1-4 | TRBV4-3 | once | CASSPRQATNEKLFF
TRBJ2-1 | TRBV6-4 | - | CASSEGQGFSYNEQFF
TRBJ2-7 | TRBV7-9 | - | CASSFVGGRNYEQYF
TRBJ2-1 | TRBV7-9 | - | CASSPRDRDNEQFF
TRBJ2-1 | TRBV27 | - | CASSLGLAGSYNEQFF
TRBJ2-1 | TRBV6-1 | few | CASSEGLAGEATYNEQFF
TRBJ2-5 | TRBV27 | - | CASSYTTGGTQYF
TRBJ2-7 | TRBV7-8 | - | CASSLAPAGEARSYEQYF
TRBJ2-5 | TRBV27 | - | CASSNRNQETQYF
TRBJ2-5 | TRBV27 | - | CASSLLYQETQYF
TRBJ1-1 | TRBV28 | - | CASSPMENTEAFF
TRBJ2-7 | TRBV4-1 | - | CASSQDGPTSGRAYEQYF
TRBJ1-5 | TRBV9 | once | CASSVDEDSNQPQHF
TRBJ2-3 | TRBV19 | - | CASSSPGQGLKDTQYF
TRBJ2-7 | TRBV5-6 | - | CASSLIGTGTTEQYF
TRBJ2-1 | TRBV28 | - | CASRPKAGQYNEQFF
TRBJ2-2 | TRBV9 | once | CASSSGSGDGELFF
TRBJ2-7 | TRBV27 | - | CASSLFRGYEQYF
TRBJ2-1 | TRBV13 | - | CASRFTSGRPIYNEQFF
TRBJ2-7 | TRBV4-1 | - | CASSQEWTGTYEQYF
TRBJ2-7 | TRBV5-1 | once | CASSLNSWELDEQYF
TRBJ2-1 | TRBV12-5 | once | CASGLTGGQPYNEQFF
TRBJ2-3 | TRBV27 | - | CASSLDGVNTDTQYF
TRBJ2-2 | TRBV30 | - | CAWSELAGTGELFF
TRBJ2-7 | TRBV7-9 | - | CASSSTSGIYEQYF